The present T cell receptor (beta chain) was sequenced within a study of stem cell transplantation in POMP-related autoinflammatory disease. Clones were read by immunoSEQ multiplex PCR, and TCRdb kept only the in-frame ones, dropping some. The table includes more than 20,000 clones, roughly four fifths detected once. Sequenced here: CD4+ T cells from PBMCs, sampled before stem cell transplantation. The TCR comes from a human donor with POMP-related autoinflammation and immune dysregulation (PRAID).

In DNA, the CDR3 is TGTGCCAGCAGCTTACCCCGGGTCACCCCCGACTATGGCTACACCTTC. Encoded protein: CASSLPRVTPDYGYTF. This chain uses TRBV7-8 with TRBJ1-2; no firm D call. The CDR3 extends over 16 amino acids. Per the germline V gene, CDR1 is SGHVS and CDR2 is FQNEAQ. Trimming cost V 2 bases and J 3 bases, with 16 bases left between them.